The subject of this entry is one T cell receptor beta chain. Antigen: not known. TCRdb redid the calling of the reads with MiXCR, one entry per CDR3 protein. The sample comprises about 900,000 distinct CDR3 sequences, approximately 31% of which are singletons, and over 10% rests with the top ten. Germline CDR1 and CDR2: LNHDA and SQIVND (reference sequence). The CDR3 totals 19 residues. V was clipped by 7 bases and J by 3 bases; unmatched bases: 14. These data originate in a study of T cell repertoires in cytomegalovirus infection. On the study more broadly: Peptides in the study included HLA-C-restricted and HLA-B-restricted CMV epitopes. Both a matching HLA type and CMV infection were indicated by public TCR beta signatures. General study results and limits: HLA-C-restricted CMV clonotypes gave the most frequent clonotype in two of eight donors.

This TCR derives from a human donor in good health (CMV status not recorded). Some clones in this sample may be carry-over from other donors' samples. This material consisted of cultured CD8+ T cells from PBMCs, taken from culture after CMV antigen stimulation. The rearrangement joins TRBV19 to TRBJ2-1; TRBD2 matches at 14 bases. CDR3 sequence (DNA): TGTGCCAGTACCCCGGGACTAGCGGGAGTGACTCCCTACTACAATGAGCAGTTCTTC. This gives the protein CASTPGLAGVTPYYNEQFF.